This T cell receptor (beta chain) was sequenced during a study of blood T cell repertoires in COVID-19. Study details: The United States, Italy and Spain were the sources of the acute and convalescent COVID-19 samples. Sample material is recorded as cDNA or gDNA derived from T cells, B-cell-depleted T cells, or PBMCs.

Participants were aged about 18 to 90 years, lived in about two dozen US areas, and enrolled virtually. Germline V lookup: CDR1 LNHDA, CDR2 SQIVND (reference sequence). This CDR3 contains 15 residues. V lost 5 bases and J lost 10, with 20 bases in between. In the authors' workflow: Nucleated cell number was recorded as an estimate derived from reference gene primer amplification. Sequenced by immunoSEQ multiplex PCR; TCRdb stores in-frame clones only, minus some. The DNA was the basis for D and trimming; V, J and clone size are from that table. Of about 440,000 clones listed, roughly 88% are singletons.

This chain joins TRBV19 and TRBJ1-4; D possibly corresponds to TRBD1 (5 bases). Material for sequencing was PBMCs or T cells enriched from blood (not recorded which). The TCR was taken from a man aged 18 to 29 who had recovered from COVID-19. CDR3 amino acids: CASSPRGTRGGKLFF. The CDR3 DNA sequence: TGTGCCAGTAGTCCCCGGGGAACTCGCGGGGGAAAACTGTTTTTT.